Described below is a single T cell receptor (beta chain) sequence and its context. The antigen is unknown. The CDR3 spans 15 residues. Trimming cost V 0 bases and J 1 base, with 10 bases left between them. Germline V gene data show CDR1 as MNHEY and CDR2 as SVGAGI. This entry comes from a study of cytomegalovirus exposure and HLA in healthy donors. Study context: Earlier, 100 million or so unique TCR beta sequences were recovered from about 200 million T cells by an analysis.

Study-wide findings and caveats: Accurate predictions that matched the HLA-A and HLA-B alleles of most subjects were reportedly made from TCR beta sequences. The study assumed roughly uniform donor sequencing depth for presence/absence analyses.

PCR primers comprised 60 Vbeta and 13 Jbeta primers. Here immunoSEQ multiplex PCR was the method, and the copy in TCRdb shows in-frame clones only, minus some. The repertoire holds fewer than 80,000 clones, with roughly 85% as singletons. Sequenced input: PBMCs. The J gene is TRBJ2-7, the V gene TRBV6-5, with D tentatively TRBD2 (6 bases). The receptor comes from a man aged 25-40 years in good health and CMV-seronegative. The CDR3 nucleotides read TGTGCCAGCAGTTACTCCGGAGGGCTTTCCTACGAGCAGTACTTC. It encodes CASSYSGGLSYEQYF.